Following are 24 T cell receptor beta chains from one sample sequenced in a study of B cell selection in AIRE deficiency. Sorting defined conventional CD4 T cells as CD4+CD127+. Clones were sequenced by immunoSEQ multiplex PCR, and TCRdb holds only the in-frame ones, with some missing. This sample carries roughly 23,000 clones, 97% of them seen once, and the ten largest clones take roughly 0.17%. Specimen: conventional CD4+ T cells sorted from PBMCs. These receptors were collected from a human donor with AIRE deficiency.

The chain is built from TRBV28 and TRBJ2-1, with D possibly being TRBD2 (5 bases). The germline gives CDR1 MDHEN, CDR2 SYDVKM. Trimming removed 7 bases from V and 8 bases from J, with 21 bases in between. The CDR3 totals 15 residues. The CDR3 reads CASILGEGASHEQFF. The CDR3 region has the DNA TGTGCCAGCATCCTTGGGGAAGGAGCTAGCCATGAGCAGTTCTTC.

This clone was picked up one time. The CDR3 DNA sequence: TGTGCCAGCAGCTTACACAGGGAAGAGACCCAGTACTTC. The encoded protein is CASSLHREETQYF. The genes are TRBV7-3 and TRBJ2-5; TRBD1 is a possible D gene (6 bases). The CDR3 runs to 13 residues. CDR1 and CDR2 (germline): SGHTA, FQGTGA. V was shortened by 2 bases and J by 3 bases, with 7 bases between the two germline ends.

This sequence joins TRBV28 and TRBJ1-2, with no clear D. The CDR3 loop spans 10 amino acids. The germline V and J ends were trimmed by 5 bases and 9 bases, with 7 bases remaining between them. The germline CDR1 and CDR2 sequences are MDHEN and SYDVKM. The CDR3 DNA reads TGTGCCAGCAGTCGCGCAAGCTACACCTTC. This sequence encodes CASSRASYTF.

This chain uses TRBV30 with TRBJ2-7; D gene ambiguous. V dropped 1 base and J dropped 5 bases, with 9 bases sitting between them. The CDR3 covers 12 residues. In germline, CDR1 is GTSNPN, CDR2 SVGIG (reference sequence). The CDR3 DNA reads as TGTGCCTGGAGTGGGAGCCAACACGAGCAGTACTTC. Its protein is CAWSGSQHEQYF.

This sequence joins TRBV7-3 and TRBJ2-7, with D possibly matching TRBD1 (6 bases). The ends were cut back, 2 bases at V and 2 bases at J, with 16 bases in the middle. There are 16 residues in the CDR3. CDR1 is SGHTA and CDR2 is FQGTGA in the germline V gene. The CDR3 reads CASSLFGRTVTYEQYF. The CDR3 DNA reads TGTGCCAGCAGCTTATTCGGACGGACAGTTACCTACGAGCAGTACTTC.

This chain connects TRBV7-2 to TRBJ2-3, with 9 bases aligning to TRBD2. Germline-derived CDR1 and CDR2 are SGHTA and FQGNSA. J gave up 3 bases and V 5 bases, and 6 bases lay outside the gene matches. The CDR3 has 15 amino acids. The CDR3 sequence: CASSGWSGRTDTQYF. DNA for the CDR3: TGTGCCAGCAGCGGCTGGAGCGGGAGGACAGATACGCAGTATTTT.

The chain couples TRBV29-1 to TRBJ2-5; D call uncertain. V was clipped by 4 bases and J by 1 base, with 13 bases between them. This CDR3 is built from 14 residues. Germline CDR1 reads SQVTM; CDR2 reads ANQGSEA. This CDR3 reads CSVGGRLSQETQYF. The CDR3 DNA sequence: TGCAGCGTTGGTGGTAGATTGAGCCAAGAGACCCAGTACTTC.

The V gene is TRBV7-9, the J gene TRBJ2-1; D might be TRBD1 (5 bases). Germline V CDR1 and CDR2: SEHNR, FQNEAQ (reference sequence). V was cut by 1 base and J by 0 bases, with 10 bases left in between. This CDR3 contains 16 residues. The CDR3 DNA is TGTGCCAGCAGCTTAGAGCCAAGGGGCTCCTACAATGAGCAGTTCTTC. Translation gives CASSLEPRGSYNEQFF.

This chain links TRBV11-3 with TRBJ2-2; TRBD2 agrees at 7 bases. V lost 5 bases, J lost 4 bases, and 19 bases stayed unmatched. Germline values: CDR1 SGHNT, CDR2 YENEEA. The length of the CDR3 is 19 residues. The CDR3 protein is CASSAGVGGSPSSTGELFF. CDR3 DNA sequence: TGTGCCAGCAGCGCGGGCGTTGGCGGGAGCCCTTCGAGCACCGGGGAGCTGTTTTTT.

The J gene is TRBJ2-5, the V gene TRBV9; 7 bases map to TRBD1. The DNA matches TRBJ2-7 better at its end, which makes the J call doubtful. Looked up from germline, CDR1 is SGDLS and CDR2 is YYNGEE. This CDR3 contains 14 residues. This CDR3 is CASSPRQQGTEQYF. CDR3 nucleotide sequence: TGTGCCAGCAGCCCCCGACAACAGGGGACCGAGCAGTACTTC.

The chain has TRBV12-5 and TRBJ2-3; D is unclear. Germline V lookup: CDR1 LGHNT, CDR2 FRNRAP. The V end lost 3 bases, the J end lost 0 bases, and 4 bases lay between the germline ends. This CDR3 region has 13 residues. CDR3 sequence reads: CASGLGSTDTQYF. The CDR3 DNA is TGTGCTAGTGGTTTAGGCAGCACAGATACGCAGTATTTT.

V is TRBV12-5 and J is TRBJ2-7, with TRBD2 matching 8 bases. The junction had 17 bases not matched to a gene; V was cut back by 6 bases and J by 4 bases. This CDR3 region has 17 residues. Germline V gene lookup returns CDR1 LGHNT and CDR2 FRNRAP. The CDR3 is CASGLLQIVSGNYEQYF. CDR3 in DNA: TGTGCTAGTGGACTTCTTCAGATCGTTAGCGGGAATTACGAGCAGTACTTC.

The sample holds one count of this clone. The chain joins TRBV15 to TRBJ2-1; D might be TRBD2 (6 bases). V shed 3 bases and J shed 7 bases, with 13 bases lying between them. The CDR3 runs 14 residues. The germline gives CDR1 LNHNV, CDR2 YYDKDF (reference sequence). In nucleotides, the CDR3 is TGTGCCACCAGCAGGGGGACTGCCTGGAATGAGCAGTTCTTC. Translated: CATSRGTAWNEQFF.

This rearrangement joins TRBV10-3 to TRBJ2-5; no reliable D call. CDR3 length equals 13 residues. Germline CDR1 ENHRY, CDR2 SYGVKD. V shed 4 bases and J shed 5 bases, with 11 bases lying between them. CDR3 amino acids: CAISGSSSETQYF. The DNA of the CDR3 is TGTGCCATCAGTGGGAGTAGTTCGGAGACCCAGTACTTC.

This chain links TRBV20-1 with TRBJ2-3; 7 bases agree with TRBD1. CDR1 is DFQATT, CDR2 SNEGSKA, per germline (reference sequence). This CDR3 has 11 residues. Germline trimming cut 6 bases from V and 6 bases from J; bases unmatched to any gene: 3. CDR3 nucleotide sequence: TGCAGTGCCATGACAGGGGATACGCAGTATTTT. Translating it yields CSAMTGDTQYF.

The CDR3 protein is CASSPGLAASTDTQYF. CDR3 bases: TGTGCCAGCAGCCCAGGACTAGCGGCTAGCACAGATACGCAGTATTTT. The chain employs TRBV7-8 and TRBJ2-3, with 10 nucleotides matching TRBD2. The germline V gene has CDR1 SGHVS and CDR2 FQNEAQ. The CDR3 spans 16 residues. After removal of 5 bases from V and 0 bases from J, the junction contained 5 bases not matched to a gene.

The genes are TRBV6-4 and TRBJ2-1; no clear D. CDR1 is MRHNA and CDR2 is SNTAGT in the germline V gene. V dropped 0 bases and J dropped 5 bases, with 8 bases sitting between them. The CDR3 is 14 residues long. The CDR3 reads CASSDSALDNEQFF. DNA of the CDR3: TGTGCCAGCAGTGACTCGGCGCTCGACAATGAGCAGTTCTTC.

The chain couples TRBV27 to TRBJ2-5; D unclear. The V end was cut by 1 base, the J end by 3 bases, with 12 bases between. The length of the CDR3 is 15 residues. Germline CDR1 is MNHEY and CDR2 is SMNVEV (reference sequence). The chain's CDR3 is CASSLYIGIEETQYF. In DNA form, the CDR3 reads TGTGCCAGCAGTTTATATATAGGGATAGAAGAGACCCAGTACTTC.

The CDR3 DNA reads as TGTGCCAGCGCCGCTGGGTGGCAGGGGAGTCCTGAAGCTTTCTTT. It encodes CASAAGWQGSPEAFF. This chain joins TRBV6-5 and TRBJ1-1, with D perhaps TRBD1 (6 bases). The length of the CDR3 is 15 residues. Trimming took 8 bases from V and 6 from J, leaving 22 bases between them. Germline V CDR1 and CDR2: MNHEY, SVGAGI.

The V call is TRBV11-2, the J call TRBJ2-7; weak D call: TRBD1 (6 bases). This CDR3 has 18 residues. Germline V lookup: CDR1 SGHAT, CDR2 FQNNGV. The V and J ends lost 0 bases and 3 bases respectively, with 21 bases between them. CDR3: CASSLDPGTSRMGYEQYF. In DNA, the CDR3 is TGTGCCAGCAGCTTAGATCCAGGGACATCAAGAATGGGCTACGAGCAGTACTTC.

The rearrangement joins TRBV10-3 to TRBJ1-2, with no clear D. The V end was cut by 0 bases, the J end by 5 bases, with 19 bases between. The length of the CDR3 is 17 residues. Germline V gene sequence: CDR1 ENHRY, CDR2 SYGVKD. The CDR3 region is CAISESGIDLGRYGYTF. The CDR3 nucleotides read TGTGCCATCAGTGAGTCGGGAATCGACCTAGGGAGGTATGGCTACACCTTC.

The chain combines TRBV7-3 with TRBJ2-4, with TRBD1 matching 9 bases. The V gene end was trimmed by 5 bases and the J gene end by 4 bases; junction bases not matched to a gene: 3. The germline gives CDR1 SGHTA, CDR2 FQGTGA. The CDR3 contains 14 residues. Here the CDR3 reads CASSPGTGKNIQYF. CDR3 nucleotide sequence: TGTGCCAGCAGCCCCGGGACAGGGAAAAACATTCAGTACTTC.

The chain has TRBV18 and TRBJ2-7; 7 positions agree with TRBD1. Germline CDR1 KGHSH, CDR2 LQKENI. The CDR3 covers 15 residues. Unmatched junction bases numbered 5, after V lost 3 bases and J lost 0 bases. The CDR3 DNA is TGTGCCAGCTCACCGACAGGGCTGCCCTCCTACGAGCAGTACTTC. It encodes CASSPTGLPSYEQYF.

This clone occurred a few times. CDR3 nucleotides: TGTGCCAGCTCGACAGGACGGGGGAGACAGCCCCAGCATTTT. Translating gives CASSTGRGRQPQHF. The V and J genes are TRBV7-8 and TRBJ1-5; D may be TRBD1 (6 bases). Germline V gene lookup returns CDR1 SGHVS and CDR2 FQNEAQ. CDR3 length: 14 residues. V shed 8 bases and J shed 7 bases, with 18 bases lying between them.